The rows below give T cell receptor beta chains drawn from one sample of a study of technical replicates of blood from a few donors. TCRdb's copy holds only in-frame clones and misses some; the assay was immunoSEQ multiplex PCR. Here the sample spans 85,000 to 90,000 clones, 85% to 95% being singletons. The sequencing input was T cells isolated from PBMCs. The receptors here all came from a human donor in good health. CDR3s include the opening cysteine and the closing phenylalanine or tryptophan. Each record gives: clone size, J gene, D gene, V gene, CDR3 protein, CDR3 DNA. The D gene is left open where the match is weak. Not every row has a clone size; where given, it reads once, few, many or a size class.

clone_size: -
j_call: TRBJ2-7
d_call: -
v_call: TRBV7-9
cdr3_aa: CASSLDYRGITYEQYF
cdr3_nt: TGTGCCAGCAGCTTAGACTATCGGGGTATTACCTACGAGCAGTACTTC

clone_size: -
j_call: TRBJ1-1
d_call: -
v_call: TRBV15
cdr3_aa: CATSRDRDLNTEAFF
cdr3_nt: TGTGCCACCAGCAGAGATCGGGATCTAAACACTGAAGCTTTCTTT

clone_size: once
j_call: TRBJ2-1
d_call: TRBD2
v_call: TRBV14
cdr3_aa: CASSRTSGDSYNEQFF
cdr3_nt: TGTGCCAGCAGCCGGACTAGCGGGGACTCCTACAATGAGCAGTTCTTC

clone_size: -
j_call: TRBJ1-4
d_call: -
v_call: TRBV4-1
cdr3_aa: CASSQEINLSTNEKLFF
cdr3_nt: TGCGCCAGCAGCCAAGAAATTAATCTCTCCACTAATGAAAAACTGTTTTTT

clone_size: -
j_call: TRBJ1-2
d_call: -
v_call: TRBV28
cdr3_aa: CASSLAQQANYGYTF
cdr3_nt: TGTGCCAGCAGTTTAGCGCAACAGGCGAACTATGGCTACACCTTC

clone_size: -
j_call: TRBJ2-5
d_call: TRBD1
v_call: TRBV4-1
cdr3_aa: CASSQQTGGSGETQYF
cdr3_nt: TGCGCCAGCAGCCAACAGACAGGGGGAAGCGGGGAGACCCAGTACTTC

clone_size: -
j_call: TRBJ2-1
d_call: -
v_call: TRBV10-3
cdr3_aa: CAISIPGSNEQFF
cdr3_nt: TGTGCCATCAGTATTCCAGGGTCGAATGAGCAGTTCTTC

clone_size: -
j_call: TRBJ2-3
d_call: -
v_call: TRBV30
cdr3_aa: CAWSGVTQYF
cdr3_nt: TGTGCCTGGAGTGGAGTTACGCAGTATTTT

clone_size: -
j_call: TRBJ1-1
d_call: TRBD1
v_call: TRBV5-1
cdr3_aa: CASTDRGFGTEAFF
cdr3_nt: TGCGCCAGCACTGACAGGGGATTTGGCACTGAAGCTTTCTTT

clone_size: -
j_call: TRBJ1-5
d_call: -
v_call: TRBV6-5
cdr3_aa: CASRRGRNQPQHF
cdr3_nt: TGTGCCAGCCGCAGGGGACGCAATCAGCCCCAGCATTTT

clone_size: few
j_call: TRBJ1-2
d_call: TRBD1
v_call: TRBV2
cdr3_aa: CASTGGEVYGYTF
cdr3_nt: TGTGCCTCCACAGGGGGCGAAGTCTATGGCTACACCTTC

clone_size: -
j_call: TRBJ1-5
d_call: -
v_call: TRBV11-2
cdr3_aa: CASSLAGFIFYQPQHF
cdr3_nt: TGTGCCAGCAGCTTAGCCGGTTTTATATTCTATCAGCCCCAGCATTTT

clone_size: -
j_call: TRBJ2-1
d_call: TRBD2
v_call: TRBV6-5
cdr3_aa: CASSYSGGYNEQFF
cdr3_nt: TGTGCCAGCAGTTATAGCGGGGGGTACAATGAGCAGTTCTTC

clone_size: -
j_call: TRBJ1-4
d_call: TRBD1
v_call: TRBV7-9
cdr3_aa: CASSPRQGRGEKLFF
cdr3_nt: TGTGCCAGCAGCCCCCGACAGGGTAGGGGGGAAAAACTGTTTTTT

clone_size: -
j_call: TRBJ2-2
d_call: TRBD1
v_call: TRBV19
cdr3_aa: CASRGTGVISGELFF
cdr3_nt: TGTGCCAGTAGGGGGACAGGGGTGATCTCCGGGGAGCTGTTTTTT

clone_size: -
j_call: TRBJ2-1
d_call: -
v_call: TRBV19
cdr3_aa: CASSRGGIASLSSYNEQFF
cdr3_nt: TGTGCCAGTAGTAGGGGCGGAATCGCATCTCTGAGCTCCTACAATGAGCAGTTCTTC

clone_size: -
j_call: TRBJ2-3
d_call: -
v_call: TRBV10-2
cdr3_aa: CASSSGRDPDTQYF
cdr3_nt: TGCGCCAGCAGTTCAGGGCGGGACCCAGATACGCAGTATTTT

clone_size: -
j_call: TRBJ1-5
d_call: -
v_call: TRBV2
cdr3_aa: CASSGEGLNQPQHF
cdr3_nt: TGTGCCAGCAGCGGCGAGGGTCTCAATCAGCCCCAGCATTTT

clone_size: -
j_call: TRBJ2-1
d_call: TRBD2
v_call: TRBV4-2
cdr3_aa: CASSGGSSSYNEQFF
cdr3_nt: TGTGCCAGCAGCGGCGGGAGTAGCTCCTACAATGAGCAGTTCTTC

clone_size: -
j_call: TRBJ1-2
d_call: -
v_call: TRBV19
cdr3_aa: CASSISRDYGYTF
cdr3_nt: TGTGCCAGTAGTATTTCGAGGGACTATGGCTACACCTTC

clone_size: once
j_call: TRBJ2-1
d_call: -
v_call: TRBV7-9
cdr3_aa: CASSKREDEQFF
cdr3_nt: TGTGCCAGCAGCAAGAGGGAAGACGAGCAGTTCTTC

clone_size: -
j_call: TRBJ1-1
d_call: -
v_call: TRBV6-5
cdr3_aa: CASTKLRGEAFF
cdr3_nt: TGTGCCAGCACCAAACTCAGGGGAGAAGCTTTCTTT

clone_size: -
j_call: TRBJ2-1
d_call: TRBD1
v_call: TRBV14
cdr3_aa: CASSQGQGNEQFF
cdr3_nt: TGTGCCAGCAGCCAAGGACAGGGTAATGAGCAGTTCTTC

clone_size: once
j_call: TRBJ1-6
d_call: -
v_call: TRBV7-8
cdr3_aa: CASRLELKNSPLHF
cdr3_nt: TGTGCCAGCAGACTAGAACTGAAAAATTCACCCCTCCACTTT

clone_size: few
j_call: TRBJ2-1
d_call: TRBD2
v_call: TRBV27
cdr3_aa: CASTQGGSSYNEQFF
cdr3_nt: TGTGCCAGCACCCAGGGAGGGAGCTCCTACAATGAGCAGTTCTTC

clone_size: -
j_call: TRBJ1-1
d_call: TRBD1
v_call: TRBV18
cdr3_aa: CASSPGQGGLTEAFF
cdr3_nt: TGTGCCAGCTCACCGGGACAGGGGGGTTTGACTGAAGCTTTCTTT

clone_size: -
j_call: TRBJ2-2
d_call: TRBD2
v_call: TRBV12-5
cdr3_aa: CASGLVLRSGGVWGTGELFF
cdr3_nt: TGTGCTAGTGGTTTGGTACTTCGTAGCGGGGGGGTCTGGGGCACCGGGGAGCTGTTTTTT

clone_size: -
j_call: TRBJ1-5
d_call: TRBD1
v_call: TRBV2
cdr3_aa: CASKARDSSNQPQHF
cdr3_nt: TGTGCCAGCAAAGCCAGGGACAGTTCCAATCAGCCCCAGCATTTT

clone_size: -
j_call: TRBJ1-2
d_call: -
v_call: TRBV20-1
cdr3_aa: CSGNSYGYTF
cdr3_nt: TGCAGTGGTAACAGCTATGGCTACACCTTC